These 15 T cell receptor beta chains share one sample of origin, sequenced in a study of T cells in Graves' hyperthyroidism and ophthalmopathy. Amplification targeted TCR beta CDR3 regions from RNA transcripts. A set of HTBI primers served as the primers for a first-round RT-PCR of the TCR CDR3. Each CDR3 protein gets one entry after TCRdb re-called the multiplex PCR reads with MiXCR. This sample has about 840,000 distinct CDR3 sequences; about 38% occur once, and the top ten carry more than 7%. Material for sequencing was blood. The origin of the receptors is a man aged 18 to 30 with Graves' hyperthyroidism.

The genes are TRBV5-1 and TRBJ1-2, with D unresolved. Per the germline V gene, CDR1 is SGHRS and CDR2 is YFSETQ. The CDR3 is 14 residues long. V was shortened by 1 base and J by 4 bases, with 11 bases between the two germline ends. The CDR3 reads CASSLRGLGYGYTF. The CDR3, as DNA: TGCGCCAGCAGCTTGAGAGGCCTCGGCTATGGCTACACCTTC.

As regards this clonotype: This could be a read error, since a much larger clone is one nucleotide away. The genes are TRBV7-8 and TRBJ1-5; tentative D call: TRBD1 (5 bases). Germline values: CDR1 SGHVS, CDR2 FQNEAQ. This CDR3 is 14 amino acids long. CDR3 nucleotides: TGTGTCAGCAGCCTACAAAGGGACGGGAGTCCCCAGCATTTT. Its translation is CVSSLQRDGSPQHF.

With respect to this clonotype: This may come from a read error, since a much larger clone is one base off. In this CDR3 the conserved last residue, phenylalanine or tryptophan, is missing, so a read error is likely. The V gene is TRBV7-4, the J gene TRBJ1-1, with 8 bases fitting TRBD1. CDR3 length: 14 residues. Germline V gene sequence: CDR1 SGHVT, CDR2 SQSDAQ. The J segment lost 5 bases and the V segment lost 6 bases, leaving 8 bases of the junction unmatched. The CDR3 sequence is CASSVRGPTTEAFL. CDR3 nucleotide sequence: TGTGCCAGCAGTGTCAGGGGGCCGACGACTGAAGCTTTCCTT.

This clonotype has only a few counts. The V gene is TRBV10-1, the J gene TRBJ2-3; D unresolved. The CDR3 is 13 residues long. V was trimmed by 3 bases and J by 0 bases, leaving 4 bases between them. Germline assignment: CDR1 WNHNN and CDR2 SYGVQD (reference sequence). The CDR3 sequence: CASSEVSTDTQYF. The CDR3 DNA reads TGCGCCAGCAGTGAAGTCAGCACAGATACGCAGTATTTT.

A word on this clonotype: A much larger clone differs by one base, so this may be a read error. The chain joins TRBV29-1 to TRBJ1-1, with D possibly being TRBD1 (5 bases). The germline V gene encodes CDR1 SQVTM and CDR2 ANQGSEA. This CDR3 has 12 amino acids. The V end was cut by 4 bases, the J end by 2 bases, with 8 bases between. CDR3 region: CSVAGTNTEAFF. The CDR3 coding sequence is TGCAGCGTTGCAGGGACCAACACTGAAGCTTTCTTT.

The table lists this clonotype with a few counts. The chain combines TRBV20-1 with TRBJ1-3; possible D gene TRBD1, 6 bases. V lost 6 bases and J lost 2, with 14 bases in between. Germline V gives CDR1 DFQATT, CDR2 SNEGSKA (reference sequence). The CDR3 consists of 14 residues. CDR3 DNA: TGCAGTGCAGATCACAGGGAAACTGGAAACACCATATATTTT. Protein product: CSADHRETGNTIYF.

This clonotype was seen only a few times. The V gene is TRBV2, the J gene TRBJ1-5; D uncertain. The CDR3 loop spans 13 amino acids. Trimming took off 6 bases at V and 7 bases at J, with 13 bases between the two ends. CDR1 SNHLY and CDR2 FYNNEI come from the germline V gene. As DNA, the CDR3 is TGTGCCAGCAGCGGAGACGCGGGCCAGCCCCAGCATTTT. Protein: CASSGDAGQPQHF.

The V call is TRBV5-1, the J call TRBJ1-2; TRBD1 aligns across 7 bases. The CDR3 contains 15 residues. Germline-derived CDR1 and CDR2 are SGHRS and YFSETQ. Trimming took 7 bases from V and 8 from J; bases not matched to a gene: 17. The CDR3 loop is CASRPSTGDIYGYTF. The CDR3, as DNA: TGCGCCAGCCGACCAAGCACAGGGGATATATACGGCTACACCTTC.

In DNA, the CDR3 is TGTGCCAGCAGTGAAAGCCGGGACAGCTCTGGAAACACCTTC. It codes for CASSESRDSSGNTF. J is TRBJ1-2 and V is TRBV2, with TRBD1 matching 7 bases. The V and J ends lost 2 bases and 12 bases, in that order; junction bases with no gene match: 12. The germline gives CDR1 SNHLY, CDR2 FYNNEI. This CDR3 has 14 residues. Looking up the rest from reference TRBV2 and TRBJ1-2 gives the full variable domain: EPEVTQTPSHQVTQMGQEVILRCVPISNHLYFYWYRQILGQKVEFLVSFYNNEISEKSEIFDDQFSVERPDGSNFTLKIRSTKLEDSAMYFCASSESRDSSGNTFGSGTRLTVV.

This clonotype showed up many times. The rearrangement uses TRBV5-5 and TRBJ1-1; a possible D gene is TRBD1 (5 bases). Trimming cost V 3 bases and J 5 bases, with 20 bases left between them. Looked up from germline, CDR1 is SGHKS and CDR2 is YYEKEE (reference sequence). CDR3 length equals 16 residues. CDR3 DNA: TGTGCCAGCAGCTCGGGGCGGGGAGGGGCGCGAACTGAAGCTTTCTTT. Its translation is CASSSGRGGARTEAFF.

The genes are TRBV6-5 and TRBJ2-7, with 9 positions matching TRBD1. Trimming at V came to 6 bases and at J to 3 bases, leaving 12 bases not matched to a gene. The length of the CDR3 is 16 residues. CDR1 MNHEY and CDR2 SVGAGI come from the germline V gene. The CDR3 protein is CASSLTADRGSYEQYF. The CDR3 nucleotides read TGTGCCAGCAGCCTTACCGCGGACAGGGGAAGCTACGAGCAGTACTTC.

To note about this clonotype: A junction boundary mismatches the germline segment, possibly from a read error. This chain joins TRBV4-1 and TRBJ2-6; D might be TRBD1 (5 bases). This CDR3 comprises 13 residues. Germline V CDR1 and CDR2: MGHRA, YSYEKL. The CDR3 DNA follows: TGCGCCAGCAGCCAAGGTGGGGCCAACGTCCCGACTTTC. Translated, it gives CASSQGGANVPTF.

The chain joins TRBV7-2 to TRBJ2-7; 11 positions match TRBD2. This CDR3 has 15 residues. V shed 4 bases, J shed 3 bases, and the junction held 5 bases outside the gene matches. Germline CDR1 is SGHTA and CDR2 is FQGNSA. CDR3 in DNA: TGTGCCAGCAGCTCCGGGACTAGCGGACTCTACGAGCAGTACTTC. Amino acid sequence: CASSSGTSGLYEQYF.

Comments on this clonotype: A single base separates this from a much larger clone, so it may be a read error. The rearrangement joins TRBV7-9 to TRBJ2-7; D is unclear. The CDR3 is made up of 14 amino acids. The germline CDR1 and CDR2 sequences are SEHNR and FQNEAQ (reference sequence). The V end was cut by 6 bases, the J end by 5 bases, with 17 bases between. The CDR3 loop is CASRRTAPDHEQYF. The CDR3 coding sequence is TGTGCCAGCAGGCGAACCGCGCCGGACCACGAGCAGTACTTC. The full variable domain, rest sourced from reference TRBV7-9 and TRBJ2-7, is DTGVSQNPRHKITKRGQNVTFRCDPISEHNRLYWYRQTLGQGPEFLTYFQNEAQLEKSRLLSDRFSAERPKGSFSTLEIQRTEQGDSAMYLCASRRTAPDHEQYFGPGTRLTVT.

This chain links TRBV9 with TRBJ2-3, with D unclear. From germline, CDR1 is SGDLS and CDR2 YYNGEE. The CDR3 length is 15 residues. V lost 4 bases to trimming and J lost 0 bases, with 12 bases between them. CDR3: CASSLSLTSTDTQYF. The CDR3 nucleotides are TGTGCCAGCAGCTTATCCCTAACTAGCACAGATACGCAGTATTTT.